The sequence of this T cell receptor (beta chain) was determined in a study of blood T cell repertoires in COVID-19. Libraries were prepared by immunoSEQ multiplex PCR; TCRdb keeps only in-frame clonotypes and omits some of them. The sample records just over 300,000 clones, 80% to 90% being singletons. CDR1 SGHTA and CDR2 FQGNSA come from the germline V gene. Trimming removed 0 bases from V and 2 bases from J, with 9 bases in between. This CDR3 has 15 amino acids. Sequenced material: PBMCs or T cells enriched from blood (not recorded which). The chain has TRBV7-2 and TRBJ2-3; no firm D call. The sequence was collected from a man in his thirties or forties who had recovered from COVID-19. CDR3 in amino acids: CASSLAPTSTDTQYF. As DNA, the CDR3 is TGTGCCAGCAGCTTAGCCCCTACCTCCACAGATACGCAGTATTTT. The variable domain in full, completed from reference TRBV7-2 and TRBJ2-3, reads GAGVSQSPSNKVTEKGKDVELRCDPISGHTALYWYRQSLGQGLEFLIYFQGNSAPDKSGLPSDRFSAERTGGSVSTLTIQRTQQEDSAVYLCASSLAPTSTDTQYFGPGTRLTVL.